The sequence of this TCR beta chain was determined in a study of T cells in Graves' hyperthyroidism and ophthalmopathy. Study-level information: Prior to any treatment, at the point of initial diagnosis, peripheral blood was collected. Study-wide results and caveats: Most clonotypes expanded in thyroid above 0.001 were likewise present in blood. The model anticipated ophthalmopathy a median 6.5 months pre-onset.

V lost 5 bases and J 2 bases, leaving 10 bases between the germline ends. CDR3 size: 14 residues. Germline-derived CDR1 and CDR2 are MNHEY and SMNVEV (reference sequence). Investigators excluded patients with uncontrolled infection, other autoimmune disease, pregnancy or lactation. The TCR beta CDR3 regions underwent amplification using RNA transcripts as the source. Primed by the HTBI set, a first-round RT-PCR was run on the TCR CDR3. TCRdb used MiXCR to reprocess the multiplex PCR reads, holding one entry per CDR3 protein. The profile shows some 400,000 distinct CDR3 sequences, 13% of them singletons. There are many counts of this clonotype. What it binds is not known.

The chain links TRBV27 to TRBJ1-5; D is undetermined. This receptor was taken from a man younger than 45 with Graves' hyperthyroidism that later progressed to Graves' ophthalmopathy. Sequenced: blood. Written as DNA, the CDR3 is TGTGCCAGCAGTCCAAGATATGGCAATCAGCCCCAGCATTTT. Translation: CASSPRYGNQPQHF.